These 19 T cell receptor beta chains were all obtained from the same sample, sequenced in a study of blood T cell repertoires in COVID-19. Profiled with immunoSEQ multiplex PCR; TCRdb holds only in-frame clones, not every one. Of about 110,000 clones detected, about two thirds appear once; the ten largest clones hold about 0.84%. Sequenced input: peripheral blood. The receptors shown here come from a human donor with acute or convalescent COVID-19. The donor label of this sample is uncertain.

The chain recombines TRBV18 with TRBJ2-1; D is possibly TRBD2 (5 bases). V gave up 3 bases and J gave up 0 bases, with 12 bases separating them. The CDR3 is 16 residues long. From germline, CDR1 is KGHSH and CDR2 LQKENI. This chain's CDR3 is CASSPTPGSSYNEQFF. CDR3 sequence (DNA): TGTGCCAGCTCACCTACCCCGGGAAGCTCCTACAATGAGCAGTTCTTC.

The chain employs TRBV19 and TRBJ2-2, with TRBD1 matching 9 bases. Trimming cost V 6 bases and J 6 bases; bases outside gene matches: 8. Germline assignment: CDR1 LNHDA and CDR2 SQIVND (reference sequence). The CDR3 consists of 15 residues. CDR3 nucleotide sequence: TGTGCCAGTAGGGGACAGGGTCGGGGAGCCGGGGAGCTGTTTTTT. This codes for CASRGQGRGAGELFF.

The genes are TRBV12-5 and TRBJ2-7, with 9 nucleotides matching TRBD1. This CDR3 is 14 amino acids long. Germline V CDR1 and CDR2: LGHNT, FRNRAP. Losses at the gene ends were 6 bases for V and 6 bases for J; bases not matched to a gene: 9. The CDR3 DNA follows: TGTGCTAGTGGCCGCGGGGGACAGGGATTCGAGCAGTACTTC. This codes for CASGRGGQGFEQYF.

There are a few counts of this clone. CDR3 sequence (DNA): TGTGCCAGCAGTTACGGGGGGGGGCACGGATCCTACGAGCAGTACTTC. Its translation is CASSYGGGHGSYEQYF. V is TRBV6-5 and J is TRBJ2-7, with D perhaps matching TRBD2 (7 bases). CDR3 length equals 16 residues. V gave up 2 bases and J gave up 1 base, with 15 bases separating them. Germline V lookup: CDR1 MNHEY, CDR2 SVGAGI.

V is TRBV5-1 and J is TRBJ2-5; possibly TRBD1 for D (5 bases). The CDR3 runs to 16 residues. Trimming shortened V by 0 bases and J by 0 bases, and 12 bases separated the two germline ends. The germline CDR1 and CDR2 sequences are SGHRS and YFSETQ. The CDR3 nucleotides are TGCGCCAGCAGCTTGGCTCAATCAGGGAACCAAGAGACCCAGTACTTC. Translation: CASSLAQSGNQETQYF.

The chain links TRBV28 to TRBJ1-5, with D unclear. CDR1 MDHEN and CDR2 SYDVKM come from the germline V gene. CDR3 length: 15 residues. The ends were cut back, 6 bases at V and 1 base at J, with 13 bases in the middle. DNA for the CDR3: TGTGCCAGCAGGCCTGGCGGTGCGAGCAATCAGCCCCAGCATTTT. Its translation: CASRPGGASNQPQHF.

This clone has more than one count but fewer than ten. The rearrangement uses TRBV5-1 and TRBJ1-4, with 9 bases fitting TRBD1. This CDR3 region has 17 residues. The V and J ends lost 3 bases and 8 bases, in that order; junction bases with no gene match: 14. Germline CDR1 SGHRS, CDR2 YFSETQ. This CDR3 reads CASSSTGTGSSVEKLFF. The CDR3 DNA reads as TGCGCCAGCAGCTCTACCGGGACAGGGTCATCGGTCGAAAAACTGTTTTTT.

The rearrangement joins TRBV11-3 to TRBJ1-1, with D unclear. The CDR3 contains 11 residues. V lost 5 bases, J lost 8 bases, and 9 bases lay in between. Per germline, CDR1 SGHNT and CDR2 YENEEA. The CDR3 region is CASSPPREAFF. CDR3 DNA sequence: TGTGCCAGCAGCCCCCCTAGGGAAGCTTTCTTT.

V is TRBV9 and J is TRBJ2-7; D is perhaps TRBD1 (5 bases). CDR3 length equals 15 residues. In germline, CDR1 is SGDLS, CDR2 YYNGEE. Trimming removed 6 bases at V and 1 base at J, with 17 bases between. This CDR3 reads CASTPGADRSYEQYF. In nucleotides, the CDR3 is TGTGCCAGCACCCCCGGCGCCGACAGATCCTACGAGCAGTACTTC.

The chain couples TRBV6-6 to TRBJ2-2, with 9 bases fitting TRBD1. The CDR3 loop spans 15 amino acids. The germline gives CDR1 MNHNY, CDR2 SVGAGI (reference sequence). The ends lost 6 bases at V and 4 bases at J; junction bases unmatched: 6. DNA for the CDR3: TGTGCCAGCAGACCGACAGGGGGAGCCACCGGGGAGCTGTTTTTT. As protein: CASRPTGGATGELFF.

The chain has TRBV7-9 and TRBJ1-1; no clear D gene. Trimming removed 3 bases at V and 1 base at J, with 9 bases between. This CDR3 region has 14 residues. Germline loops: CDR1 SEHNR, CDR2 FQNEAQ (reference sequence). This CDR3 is CASSFSSGNTEAFF. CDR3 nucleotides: TGTGCCAGCAGCTTCTCCAGCGGGAACACTGAAGCTTTCTTT.

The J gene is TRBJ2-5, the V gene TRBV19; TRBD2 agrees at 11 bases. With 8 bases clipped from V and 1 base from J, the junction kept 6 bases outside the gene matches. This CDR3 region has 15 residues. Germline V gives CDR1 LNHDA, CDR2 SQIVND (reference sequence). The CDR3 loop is CASQVAGGPQETQYF. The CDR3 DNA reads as TGTGCCAGTCAGGTAGCGGGGGGGCCCCAAGAGACCCAGTACTTC. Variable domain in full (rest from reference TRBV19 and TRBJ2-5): DGGITQSPKYLFRKEGQNVTLSCEQNLNHDAMYWYRQDPGQGLRLIYYSQIVNDFQKGDIAEGYSVSREKKESFPLTVTSAQKNPTAFYLCASQVAGGPQETQYFGPGTRLLVL.

DNA for the CDR3: TGTGCCAGCAGCCTTCAGGGAGGGTCACCCCTCCACTTT. It encodes CASSLQGGSPLHF. V gene TRBV3-1 (or the pseudogene TRBV3-2) combines with J gene TRBJ1-6, with a weak D call TRBD1 (5 bases). V was pared by 4 bases and J by 10 bases, with 11 bases between. The CDR3 is made up of 13 amino acids. CDR1 is LGHDT and CDR2 is YNNKEL in the germline V gene (reference sequence).

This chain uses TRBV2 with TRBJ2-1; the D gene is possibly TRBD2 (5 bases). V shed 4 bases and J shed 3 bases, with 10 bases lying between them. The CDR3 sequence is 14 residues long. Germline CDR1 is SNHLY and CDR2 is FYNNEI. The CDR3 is CASSALAYYNEQFF. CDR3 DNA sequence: TGTGCCAGCAGTGCCCTAGCCTACTACAATGAGCAGTTCTTC.

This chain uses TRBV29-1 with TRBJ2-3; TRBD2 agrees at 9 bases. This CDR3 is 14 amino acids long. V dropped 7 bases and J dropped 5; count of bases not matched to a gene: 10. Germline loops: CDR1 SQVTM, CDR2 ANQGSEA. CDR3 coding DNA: TGCAGCGCGCCGCGGGGGGGCCAGGGAGATACGCAGTATTTT. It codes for CSAPRGGQGDTQYF.

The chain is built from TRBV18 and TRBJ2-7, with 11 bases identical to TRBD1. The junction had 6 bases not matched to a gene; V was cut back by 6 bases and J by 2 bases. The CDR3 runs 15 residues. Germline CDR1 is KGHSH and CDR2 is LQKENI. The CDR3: CASSTGGQGAYEQYF. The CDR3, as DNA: TGTGCCAGCTCCACGGGGGGACAGGGGGCCTACGAGCAGTACTTC.

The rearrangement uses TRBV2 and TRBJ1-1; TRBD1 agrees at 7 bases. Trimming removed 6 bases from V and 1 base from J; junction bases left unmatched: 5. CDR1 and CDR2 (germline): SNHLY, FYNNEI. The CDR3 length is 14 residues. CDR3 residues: CASRTWTGNTEAFF. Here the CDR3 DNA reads TGTGCCAGCAGAACTTGGACAGGGAACACTGAAGCTTTCTTT.

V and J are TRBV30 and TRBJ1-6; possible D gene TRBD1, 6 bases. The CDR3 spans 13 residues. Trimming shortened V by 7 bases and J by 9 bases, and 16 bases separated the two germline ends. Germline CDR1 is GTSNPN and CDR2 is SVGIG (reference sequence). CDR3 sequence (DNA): TGTGCCTTAACAGGGAATGAATTTTCACCCCTCCACTTT. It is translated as CALTGNEFSPLHF.

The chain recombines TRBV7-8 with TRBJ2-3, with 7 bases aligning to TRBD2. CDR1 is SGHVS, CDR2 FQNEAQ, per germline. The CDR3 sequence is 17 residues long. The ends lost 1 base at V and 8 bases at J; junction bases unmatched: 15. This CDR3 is CASSLDPRTSYSGTQYF. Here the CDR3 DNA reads TGTGCCAGCAGCTTAGATCCCCGGACTAGTTATAGCGGTACGCAGTATTTT.